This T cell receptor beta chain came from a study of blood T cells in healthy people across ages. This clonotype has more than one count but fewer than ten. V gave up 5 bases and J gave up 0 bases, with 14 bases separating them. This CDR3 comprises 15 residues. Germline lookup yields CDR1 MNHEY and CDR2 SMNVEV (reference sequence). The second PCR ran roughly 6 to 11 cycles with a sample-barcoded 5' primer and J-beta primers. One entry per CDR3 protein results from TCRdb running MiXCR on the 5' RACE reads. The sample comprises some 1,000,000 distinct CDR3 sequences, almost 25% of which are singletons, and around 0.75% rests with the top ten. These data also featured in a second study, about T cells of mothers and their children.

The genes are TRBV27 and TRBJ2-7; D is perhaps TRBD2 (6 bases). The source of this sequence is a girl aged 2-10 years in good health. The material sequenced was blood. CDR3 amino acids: CASSPTTSSSYEQYF. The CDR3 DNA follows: TGTGCCAGCAGTCCGACAACTAGCAGCTCCTACGAGCAGTACTTC.